The source of this T cell receptor beta chain is a study of CXCR3-negative and CXCR3-positive naive CD8 T cells. General study findings and limits: The authors found comparable surface CD5 between naive subsets and inferred TCR strength from TRB CDR3 properties. TRB CDR3s were more hydrophobic in CXCR3-positive than in CXCR3-negative naive cells. Relative to memory CD8+ cells, whose diversity was much lower, both naive subsets had comparably high diversity. Partial loss of CXCR3 expression followed cryopreservation; most assays used fresh PBMCs.

In preparing the TRB cDNA libraries, 5' RACE with UMI labels was used. TCRdb reprocessed the 5' RACE reads and stores each CDR3 protein as one record, lacking DNA. In total, the table holds about 150,000 distinct CDR3 sequences. This CDR3 is built from 14 residues. Per germline, CDR1 SGHVS and CDR2 FQNEAQ. Cells that were CD45RO-CCR7+CD27+CD95- constituted naive CD8+ T cells. In regard to this clonotype: The antigen is undetermined.

The V call is TRBV7-8, the J call TRBJ1-2. This clonotype was sampled from a human donor in good health. Some clones in this sample may be carry-over from other donors' samples. Sequencing was carried out using naive CXCR3+ CD8+ T cells from blood. Described subset: CD45RO-CCR7+CD27+CD95- naive CD8+ T cells expressing CXCR3 (TNR3+). CDR3 sequence reads: CASSPHIGDYGYTF.